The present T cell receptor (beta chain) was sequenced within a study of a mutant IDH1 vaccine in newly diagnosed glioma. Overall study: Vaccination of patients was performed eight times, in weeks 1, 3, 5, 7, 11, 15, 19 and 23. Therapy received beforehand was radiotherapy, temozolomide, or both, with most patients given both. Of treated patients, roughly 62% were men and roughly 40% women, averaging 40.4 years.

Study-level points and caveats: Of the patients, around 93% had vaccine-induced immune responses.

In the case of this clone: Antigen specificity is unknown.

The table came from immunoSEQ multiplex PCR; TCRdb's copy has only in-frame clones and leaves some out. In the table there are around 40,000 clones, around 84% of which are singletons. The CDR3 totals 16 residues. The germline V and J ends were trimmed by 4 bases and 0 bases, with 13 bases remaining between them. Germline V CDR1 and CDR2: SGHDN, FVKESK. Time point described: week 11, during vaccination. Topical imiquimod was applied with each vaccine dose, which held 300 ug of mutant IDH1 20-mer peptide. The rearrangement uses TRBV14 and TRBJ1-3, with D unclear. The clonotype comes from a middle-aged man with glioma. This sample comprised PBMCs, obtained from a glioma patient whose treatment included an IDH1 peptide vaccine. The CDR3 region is CASSPRWAASGNTIYF. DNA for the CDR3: TGTGCCAGCAGCCCTCGTTGGGCCGCCTCTGGAAACACCATATATTTT.